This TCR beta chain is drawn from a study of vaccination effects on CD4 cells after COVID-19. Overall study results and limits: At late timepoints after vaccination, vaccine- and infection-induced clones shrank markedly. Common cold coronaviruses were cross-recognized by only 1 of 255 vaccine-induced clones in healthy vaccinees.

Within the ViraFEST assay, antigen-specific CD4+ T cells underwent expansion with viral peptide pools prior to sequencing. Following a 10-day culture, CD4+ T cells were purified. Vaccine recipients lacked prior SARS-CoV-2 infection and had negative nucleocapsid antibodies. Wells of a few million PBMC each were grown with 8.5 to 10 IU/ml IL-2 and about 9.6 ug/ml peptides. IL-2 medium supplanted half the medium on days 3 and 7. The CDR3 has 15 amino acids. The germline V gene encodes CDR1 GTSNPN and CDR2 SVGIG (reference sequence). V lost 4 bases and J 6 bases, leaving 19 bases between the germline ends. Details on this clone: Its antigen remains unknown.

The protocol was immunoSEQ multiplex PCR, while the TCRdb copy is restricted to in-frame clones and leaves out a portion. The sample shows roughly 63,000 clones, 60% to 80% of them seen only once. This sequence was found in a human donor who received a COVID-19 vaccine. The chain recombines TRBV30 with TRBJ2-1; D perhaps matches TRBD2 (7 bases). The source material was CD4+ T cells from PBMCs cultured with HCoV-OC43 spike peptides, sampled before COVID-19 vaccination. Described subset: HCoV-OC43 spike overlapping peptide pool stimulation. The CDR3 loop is CAWTLWGGARNEQFF. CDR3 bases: TGTGCCTGGACCCTATGGGGGGGGGCGCGCAATGAGCAGTTCTTC.